This T cell receptor (beta chain) was recorded in a study of early stage breast cancer tumors. The V end lost 6 bases, the J end lost 5 bases, and 10 bases lay between the germline ends. The CDR3 runs to 13 residues. CDR1 and CDR2 from the germline V gene are MNHEY and SVGAGI. The assay was immunoSEQ multiplex PCR, and TCRdb's table has in-frame clones only and misses some. The sample includes more than 65,000 clones, approximately 80% of them seen just once. Sequencing was carried out using blood. The TCR originated in a person aged 40-50 years with breast cancer. This sequence joins TRBV6-5 and TRBJ2-2, with no clear D. DNA for the CDR3: TGTGCCAGCAGGACTTCAGCGACCGGGGAGCTGTTTTTT. It codes for CASRTSATGELFF.